This passage covers 5 T cell receptor beta chains from one sample sequenced in a study of metastatic and nonmetastatic thyroid tumors. With MiXCR, TCRdb reprocessed the PCR reads. The sample comprises some 84,000 clones, about 9.1% of which are singletons, and 8% to 10% rests with the top ten. Every patient underwent thyroid surgery untreated. The sample comprised blood. The receptors originated from a female donor with papillary thyroid cancer or a benign thyroid nodule (not recorded which). Some clones in this sample may be carry-over from other donors' samples.

Many counts were recorded for this clone. The J gene is TRBJ1-1, the V gene TRBV10-1; no reliable D call. CDR3 length: 11 amino acids. The germline V gene encodes CDR1 WNHNN and CDR2 SYGVQD (reference sequence). Trimming removed 8 bases from V and 7 bases from J, with 11 bases in between. The DNA of the CDR3 is TGCGCCAGCGGAGACGAGTATGAAGCTTTCTTT. Its protein product is CASGDEYEAFF.

This clone showed up many times. The chain joins TRBV2 to TRBJ2-7; no firm D call. The CDR3 covers 10 residues. Germline V gene lookup returns CDR1 SNHLY and CDR2 FYNNEI. The ends were cut back, 3 bases at V and 8 bases at J, with 5 bases in the middle. The CDR3 DNA follows: TGTGCCAGCAGTGACGGAAAGCAGTACTTC. This encodes CASSDGKQYF.

V and J are TRBV9 and TRBJ2-2; D is possibly TRBD2 (6 bases). Deletions cut 0 bases from V and 4 bases from J, with 10 bases between. This CDR3 contains 15 residues. Germline V gene sequence: CDR1 SGDLS, CDR2 YYNGEE. CDR3 sequence: CASSVEAGITGELFF. In DNA form, the CDR3 reads TGTGCCAGCAGCGTAGAGGCGGGGATCACCGGGGAGCTGTTTTTT.

This clone has at least ten counts. Additional DNA sequences in this sample encode the identical CDR3. The chain uses TRBV12-5 and TRBJ2-3; 7 bases align to TRBD1. The ends lost 5 bases at V and 1 base at J; junction bases unmatched: 9. The germline V gene has CDR1 LGHNT and CDR2 FRNRAP. The CDR3 has 16 residues. CDR3 sequence reads: CASGTLQGWGTDTQYF. In nucleotides, the CDR3 is TGTGCTAGTGGTACCTTACAGGGGTGGGGCACAGATACGCAGTATTTT. Supplemented by reference TRBV12-5 and TRBJ2-3, the full variable domain reads DARVTQTPRHKVTEMGQEVTMRCQPILGHNTVFWYRQTMMQGLELLAYFRNRAPLDDSGMPKDRFSAEMPDATLATLKIQPSEPRDSAVYFCASGTLQGWGTDTQYFGPGTRLTVL.

This clone was detected only a few times. The chain recombines TRBV28 with TRBJ2-3, with D uncertain. The CDR3 is 15 amino acids. Trimming took off 4 bases at V and 0 bases at J, with 11 bases between the two ends. CDR1 is MDHEN and CDR2 is SYDVKM in the germline V gene. CDR3 protein: CASSSPVLSTDTQYF. Here the CDR3 DNA reads TGTGCCAGCAGTTCCCCTGTGCTGAGCACAGATACGCAGTATTTT.